These T cell receptor beta chains were read from a single sample in a study of T cells in Graves' hyperthyroidism and ophthalmopathy. TCRdb fed the multiplex PCR reads into MiXCR, producing one record per CDR3 protein. The profile shows under 700,000 distinct CDR3 sequences, roughly 46% of them singletons. The sequencing input was peripheral blood or thyroid tissue (not recorded which). These receptors all come from a woman aged 18 to 35 with Graves' hyperthyroidism. Both conserved end residues are trimmed from each CDR3. Only some rows state a clone size, as once, few, many or a class for expanded clones.

TRBV18	.	TRBJ2-7	ASSPQTYYEQY
TRBV2	few	TRBJ1-5	ASGYRATQPQH
TRBV5-1	few	TRBJ1-5	ASSQAQGSHQPQH
TRBV2	many	TRBJ2-7	ASSDNQGRATYEQY
TRBV24-1	.	TRBJ2-5	ASLGQSEQETQY
TRBV29-1	many	TRBJ2-5	SGQQGLVETQY
TRBV29-1	.	TRBJ1-5	SLGQAPNQPQH
TRBV19	.	TRBJ2-7	ASGTSAYEQC
TRBV19	.	TRBJ1-1	ASNDTRYTEAF
TRBV7-9	.	TRBJ1-2	ASSPRLDRGYGYA
TRBV7-3	few	TRBJ1-1	ASSLTGTVTEAF
TRBV14	few	TRBJ1-1	ASSPRTGRTEAF
TRBV10-3	few	TRBJ1-4	ASSWGQDNEKLF
TRBV5-1	.	TRBJ2-7	ASSLAPQGYEQY
TRBV19	many	TRBJ2-5	ASRDRGQETQY
TRBV7-2	few	TRBJ2-7	ASSQVTYEQY
TRBV2	.	TRBJ1-4	ASPDRANGKLF
TRBV12-3/TRBV12-4	few	TRBJ2-7	ASRPPSGREQY
TRBV20-1	.	TRBJ1-2	SASPYSEHYGYT
TRBV10-3	.	TRBJ2-7	AISDPDRGKTYEQY
TRBV9	.	TRBJ2-7	ASSLSGTSGSEQY
TRBV7-9	.	TRBJ2-7	ASSRPPSGSTYEQY
TRBV26	.	TRBJ1-2	ASSLSVDSGYT
TRBV6-5	.	TRBJ2-7	ASSYQGLAGPSNEQY
TRBV19	few	TRBJ2-7	ASSSLTQVELYEQY
TRBV9	.	TRBJ1-1	ASSADGMNTEAF
TRBV7-8	few	TRBJ2-7	ASSHGGATSSYEQY
TRBV20-1	.	TRBJ2-7	SAAPGTGFGYEQY
TRBV10-3	.	TRBJ1-5	AIQPGTGAQPQH
TRBV5-4	.	TRBJ2-7	ASSGGGPLSYEQY
TRBV12-3/TRBV12-4	once	TRBJ1-5	ASSSTPIRLSNQPQH
TRBV13	.	TRBJ1-2	ASSSTGEDYGYT
TRBV7-2	.	TRBJ1-1	ASSQDPGESTEAF
TRBV24-1	.	TRBJ1-1	AISYETGLTEAF
TRBV2	.	TRBJ2-7	ASRGTSGSDEQY
TRBV10-3	many	TRBJ2-7	AISDIGAGSYEQY
TRBV5-4	.	TRBJ1-5	ASSDRDRGLQPQH
TRBV6-2/TRBV6-3	.	TRBJ1-2	ASLGRSYGYT
TRBV25-1	few	TRBJ1-3	ATVGGAFGNTIY
TRBV10-3	many	TRBJ1-2	AITEGTRNYGYT
TRBV2	.	TRBJ2-2	ASSPGTAGELF